The 19 T cell receptor beta chains listed next were all sequenced from one sample in a study of shared clonotypes between healthy human individuals. The data were produced by immunoSEQ multiplex PCR, yet TCRdb's version contains in-frame clones alone and is incomplete. The data hold 2.3 million or so clones, with 85% to 95% observed a single time. Input material: naive CD4+ T cells from PBMCs. Indicated subset: CD45RA+ positively selected. These receptors were taken from a man aged 18 to 30 in good health. Some clones in this sample may be carry-over from other donors' samples.

The V gene is TRBV4-1, the J gene TRBJ1-1; D perhaps matches TRBD1 (6 bases). Germline CDR1 is MGHRA and CDR2 is YSYEKL. The germline V and J ends were trimmed by 4 bases and 1 base, with 16 bases remaining between them. This CDR3 spans 16 amino acids. The CDR3: CASSRAIQGGNTEAFF. Here the CDR3 DNA reads TGCGCCAGCAGCCGAGCGATACAGGGAGGGAACACTGAAGCTTTCTTT.

This clone has just a few counts. The chain carries TRBV2 and TRBJ1-3, with unresolved D. The CDR3 spans 13 residues. V gave up 2 bases and J gave up 6 bases, with 8 bases separating them. Germline V CDR1 and CDR2: SNHLY, FYNNEI. CDR3 bases: TGTGCCAGCAGTGAATATCCGTCAAACACCATATATTTT. Amino acid sequence: CASSEYPSNTIYF.

The genes are TRBV9 and TRBJ2-1, with 8 bases matching TRBD1. CDR1 and CDR2 from the germline V gene are SGDLS and YYNGEE. The junction had 16 bases not matched to a gene; V was cut back by 4 bases and J by 10 bases. CDR3 length: 16 residues. Written as DNA, the CDR3 is TGTGCCAGCAGCATAGGACAGGGCTGGATTTTAGCGGAGCAGTTCTTC. Translated: CASSIGQGWILAEQFF.

The rearrangement joins TRBV18 to TRBJ1-1, with 9 bases fitting TRBD1. The J segment lost 1 base and the V segment lost 1 base, leaving 4 bases of the junction unmatched. Germline CDR1 reads KGHSH; CDR2 reads LQKENI. The CDR3 covers 16 residues. The chain's CDR3 is CASSPLGQGPNTEAFF. Written as DNA, the CDR3 is TGTGCCAGCTCACCACTCGGACAGGGGCCGAACACTGAAGCTTTCTTT.

CDR3: CASSRLAGVEPDTQYF. CDR3 sequence (DNA): TGTGCCAGCAGCCGATTAGCGGGAGTCGAGCCAGATACGCAGTATTTT. The chain joins TRBV27 to TRBJ2-3, with TRBD2 matching over 9 bases. The CDR3 has 16 amino acids. Per the germline V gene, CDR1 is MNHEY and CDR2 is SMNVEV (reference sequence). V lost 6 bases, J lost 4 bases, and 11 bases stayed unmatched.

The J gene is TRBJ1-1, the V gene TRBV9; tentatively, D is TRBD1 (5 bases). This CDR3 has 16 residues. The V and J ends lost 0 bases and 6 bases respectively, with 18 bases between them. CDR1 and CDR2 (germline): SGDLS, YYNGEE. This CDR3 reads CASSVVPGTSVSEAFF. The DNA of the CDR3 is TGTGCCAGCAGCGTAGTGCCAGGGACGAGTGTCTCTGAAGCTTTCTTT.

The J gene is TRBJ2-7, the V gene TRBV13; no firm D call. The V and J ends lost 2 bases and 1 base respectively, with 12 bases between them. Germline V gene lookup returns CDR1 PRHDT and CDR2 FYEKMQ (reference sequence). This CDR3 contains 15 residues. The DNA of the CDR3 is TGTGCCAGCAGCTTATGGTCCGAAAGGTCCTACGAGCAGTACTTC. Protein sequence: CASSLWSERSYEQYF. Filled out from reference TRBV13 and TRBJ2-7, the complete variable domain reads AAGVIQSPRHLIKEKRETATLKCYPIPRHDTVYWYQQGPGQDPQFLISFYEKMQSDKGSIPDRFSAQQFSDYHSELNMSSLELGDSALYFCASSLWSERSYEQYFGPGTRLTVT.

This chain joins TRBV15 and TRBJ2-4; possibly TRBD1 for D (7 bases). V lost 3 bases and J 8 bases, leaving 8 bases between the germline ends. Germline loops: CDR1 LNHNV, CDR2 YYDKDF (reference sequence). The CDR3 runs to 12 residues. CDR3: CATSSRGDIQYF. CDR3 sequence (DNA): TGTGCCACCAGCAGCAGGGGGGACATTCAGTACTTC.

The chain is built from TRBV7-2 and TRBJ2-5; tentatively, D is TRBD1 (5 bases). Germline V gives CDR1 SGHTA, CDR2 FQGNSA. The germline V and J ends were trimmed by 1 base and 4 bases, with 19 bases remaining between them. This CDR3 has 17 amino acids. The CDR3 spells CASSLGGQLSPRETQYF. The CDR3 bases are TGTGCCAGCAGCTTAGGGGGCCAGCTTTCTCCTCGAGAGACCCAGTACTTC.

Notes on this clone: The same CDR3 arises from other DNA sequences in this sample as well. The CDR3, as DNA: TGTGCCAGCAGCTTGGGACTAGCGGGAGGGCGGGAGACCCAGTACTTC. Protein product: CASSLGLAGGRETQYF. The V gene is TRBV7-2, the J gene TRBJ2-5; 16 bases are a match to TRBD2. This CDR3 comprises 16 residues. CDR1 and CDR2 from the germline V gene are SGHTA and FQGNSA. V was clipped by 3 bases and J by 5 bases; unmatched bases: 3.

The V call is TRBV6-5, the J call TRBJ1-1, with D perhaps TRBD1 (5 bases). Trimming took 0 bases from V and 1 from J, leaving 9 bases between them. Germline-derived CDR1 and CDR2 are MNHEY and SVGAGI. CDR3 size: 15 residues. The CDR3 DNA reads TGTGCCAGCAGTTACTCGCGGGGCCCGAACACTGAAGCTTTCTTT. This encodes CASSYSRGPNTEAFF.

This chain connects TRBV28 to TRBJ2-7; 11 bases are a match to TRBD2. Germline lookup yields CDR1 MDHEN and CDR2 SYDVKM. V trimming: 3 bases; J trimming: 3 bases; junction bases outside the gene matches: 4. The CDR3 extends over 15 amino acids. In DNA form, the CDR3 reads TGTGCCAGCAGTTTTAGCGGGAGGGCCAGCTACGAGCAGTACTTC. Translated, it gives CASSFSGRASYEQYF.

In its sample, this clone was seen once. Other nucleotide sequences from this sample produce the same CDR3. The rearrangement uses TRBV28 and TRBJ2-5; D gene ambiguous. The germline V and J ends were trimmed by 2 bases and 5 bases, with 6 bases remaining between them. This CDR3 is 12 amino acids long. Per the germline V gene, CDR1 is MDHEN and CDR2 is SYDVKM. The DNA of the CDR3 is TGTGCCAGCAGTTTACGGCGGGAGACCCAGTACTTC. Protein: CASSLRRETQYF.

The rearrangement uses TRBV28 and TRBJ2-1; 9 bases are a match to TRBD1. Germline V CDR1 and CDR2: MDHEN, SYDVKM. The V gene end was trimmed by 6 bases and the J gene end by 2 bases; junction bases not matched to a gene: 5. The length of the CDR3 is 15 residues. For the CDR3, the DNA is TGTGCCAGCAGAGGACAGGGGCCCCCCTACAATGAGCAGTTCTTC. This sequence encodes CASRGQGPPYNEQFF.

V gene TRBV6-5 combines with J gene TRBJ1-2; TRBD1 agrees at 11 bases. CDR1 and CDR2 from the germline V gene are MNHEY and SVGAGI. This CDR3 spans 15 amino acids. V shed 0 bases, J shed 6 bases, and the junction held 3 bases outside the gene matches. CDR3 amino acids: CASSYSGQGVDGYTF. For the CDR3, the DNA is TGTGCCAGCAGTTACTCGGGACAGGGGGTAGATGGCTACACCTTC.

V is TRBV7-9 and J is TRBJ1-4; possibly TRBD1 for D (5 bases). CDR3 length equals 15 residues. Trimming removed 3 bases at V and 4 bases at J, with 12 bases between. Germline CDR1 and CDR2: SEHNR and FQNEAQ (reference sequence). The CDR3 DNA follows: TGTGCCAGCAGCTTTTGGGACGCAATTAATGAAAAACTGTTTTTT. As protein: CASSFWDAINEKLFF.

The chain is built from TRBV27 and TRBJ1-1; D remains ambiguous. Between the trimmed V and J ends, which lost 7 bases and 6 bases, there was a span of 21 bases. The CDR3 has 15 amino acids. Looked up from germline, CDR1 is MNHEY and CDR2 is SMNVEV (reference sequence). The CDR3 loop reads CASKSRSGSVPEAFF. CDR3 bases: TGTGCCAGCAAGTCCCGTTCCGGGTCGGTGCCTGAAGCTTTCTTT.

This clone was seen a single time. The chain links TRBV27 to TRBJ2-1, with 8 positions matching TRBD2. Germline V lookup: CDR1 MNHEY, CDR2 SMNVEV (reference sequence). The V and J ends lost 8 bases and 14 bases, in that order; junction bases with no gene match: 8. This CDR3 has 11 residues. The CDR3 nucleotides are TGTGCCAGCTCCCGGGGGGGCCGGGAGTTCTTC. Protein: CASSRGGREFF.

The CDR3 DNA follows: TGTGCCAGCAGCCCAGCAGGGGCAAGCTATGGCTACACCTTC. It is translated as CASSPAGASYGYTF. The chain uses TRBV7-2 and TRBJ1-2, with D perhaps TRBD1 (6 bases). CDR3 size: 14 residues. Germline values: CDR1 SGHTA, CDR2 FQGNSA. V lost 5 bases and J 4 bases, leaving 14 bases between the germline ends.